The rows below give T cell receptor beta chains drawn from one sample of a study of cytomegalovirus exposure and HLA in healthy donors. TCRdb's table, derived via immunoSEQ multiplex PCR, lists solely in-frame clones and lacks some. The data hold approximately 170,000 clones, with roughly 80% observed a single time. The sequencing sample was made of PBMCs. The receptors shown here come from a man between 50 and 59 years old in good health and CMV-seropositive. The CDR3 runs from the conserved cysteine through the conserved F or W. The D gene is left open where the match is weak. A clone size is listed for some rows: how often the clone was seen (once, few, many), or a class if it is expanded.

clone size | D gene | J gene | V gene | CDR3 DNA | CDR3 protein
NA | TRBD2 | TRBJ2-7 | TRBV6-1 | TGTGCCAGCAGTGAACCGACTAGCGGGAGTAAGGAGCAGTACTTC | CASSEPTSGSKEQYF
NA | NA | TRBJ2-5 | TRBV4-1 | TGCGCCAGCAGCCAAGCTAACAGAGCCCAAGAGACCCAGTACTTC | CASSQANRAQETQYF
NA | TRBD1 | TRBJ1-4 | TRBV28 | TGTGCCAGCAGCCCCGGACAGGGAAGTAATGAAAAACTGTTTTTT | CASSPGQGSNEKLFF
NA | NA | TRBJ2-7 | TRBV7-7 | TGTGCCAGCAGCACCCGTGACAGGAGGTACGAGCAGTACTTC | CASSTRDRRYEQYF
NA | NA | TRBJ2-2 | TRBV7-9 | TGTTCCAGCAGCTTAGGTTCGTGGACAGTGAACACCGGGGAGCTGTTTTTT | CSSSLGSWTVNTGELFF
NA | NA | TRBJ1-2 | TRBV4-3 | TGCGCCAGCAGCCAGACCTCGGACTTTACAAACTATGGCTACACCTTC | CASSQTSDFTNYGYTF
NA | TRBD2 | TRBJ2-3 | TRBV4-1 | TGCGCCAGCAGCCAAGGAGGACTAGCGGGGGGTATAGATACGCAGTATTTT | CASSQGGLAGGIDTQYF
NA | NA | TRBJ1-3 | TRBV28 | TGTGCCAGCAGTTTAGGGGGCAGGCTCTACGGAGACACCATATATTTT | CASSLGGRLYGDTIYF
NA | TRBD2 | TRBJ2-7 | TRBV4-3 | TGCGCCAGCAGCCCCGGGACTAGCGGCTACGAGCAGTACTTC | CASSPGTSGYEQYF
NA | NA | TRBJ1-5 | TRBV4-3 | TGCGCCAGCAGCCAAGATCTGAGGGGGAGTCAGCCCCAGCATTTT | CASSQDLRGSQPQHF
NA | TRBD1 | TRBJ1-5 | TRBV7-8 | TGTGCCAGCAGCCTCGACAGGGCCAATCAGCCCCAGCATTTT | CASSLDRANQPQHF
few | TRBD1 | TRBJ2-7 | TRBV19 | TGTGCCAGTAAAGACAGGGGGTACGAGCAGTACTTC | CASKDRGYEQYF
NA | TRBD2 | TRBJ2-7 | TRBV30 | TGTGCCTGGATCCAACTAGCGGGGGCCTACGAGGAGCAGTACTTC | CAWIQLAGAYEEQYF
NA | NA | TRBJ2-5 | TRBV7-9 | TGTGCCAGCAGCCCTTCCCAGACAGGCACAGAGACCCAGTACTTC | CASSPSQTGTETQYF
NA | NA | TRBJ1-3 | TRBV27 | TGTGCCAGCAGTTTATATGAGGGCCCTGGAAACACCATATATTTT | CASSLYEGPGNTIYF
NA | NA | TRBJ2-2 | TRBV7-9 | TGTGCCAGCAGCACAGACCTCTCCGGGGAGCTGTTTTTT | CASSTDLSGELFF
few | NA | TRBJ2-7 | TRBV28 | TGTGCCAGCAATCCAAGGGGTTTCTACGAGCAGTACTTC | CASNPRGFYEQYF
few | NA | TRBJ2-3 | TRBV28 | TGTGCCAGCTCCCCGGGGAAAACGCAGTATTTT | CASSPGKTQYF
NA | NA | TRBJ1-6 | TRBV5-1 | TGCGCCAGCAGCTTGGCCGGAGGGAACAATTCACCCCTCCACTTT | CASSLAGGNNSPLHF
NA | TRBD1 | TRBJ1-1 | TRBV6-6 | TGTGCCAGCAGTCGGACAGGGGAAGCTTTCTTT | CASSRTGEAFF